This is a list of T cell receptor beta chains from one sample in a study of T cell responses to AZD1222 COVID-19 vaccine. Clones were read by immunoSEQ multiplex PCR, and TCRdb kept only the in-frame ones, dropping some. Of some 110,000 clones in the sample, more than 85% were seen once. Specimen: peripheral blood, collected 28 days after the second AZD1222 dose. The source of these receptors is an adult who received the AZD1222 COVID-19 vaccine. Both conserved end residues are part of each CDR3. D genes are given only for firm matches. Where a row states a size, it is once, few, many or the class of an expanded clone; other rows omit it.

V gene	J gene	clone size	D gene	CDR3 protein	CDR3 DNA
TRBV11-3	TRBJ1-3	NA	NA	CASTNGGARSGNTIYF	TGTGCCAGCACTAACGGCGGGGCCCGCTCTGGAAACACCATATATTTT
TRBV9	TRBJ1-2	NA	NA	CASSVGIGSGDLGYTF	TGTGCCAGCAGCGTAGGGATAGGTTCAGGGGATTTGGGCTACACCTTC
TRBV5-1	TRBJ2-3	NA	NA	CASSLDRVDFDTQYF	TGCGCCAGCAGCTTGGACAGGGTGGATTTTGATACGCAGTATTTT
TRBV4-3	TRBJ1-3	NA	NA	CASSQMGPGQAGNTIYF	TGCGCCAGCAGCCAAATGGGTCCGGGGCAGGCTGGAAACACCATATATTTT
TRBV3-1/TRBV3-2	TRBJ2-7	NA	NA	CASSQGLQGTEQYF	TGTGCCAGCAGCCAAGGACTGCAGGGGACCGAGCAGTACTTC
TRBV5-1	TRBJ2-7	few	TRBD2	CASSTGLAGHEQYF	TGCGCCAGCAGCACCGGACTAGCGGGGCACGAGCAGTACTTC
TRBV19	TRBJ2-5	once	NA	CASSIGSFARHAETQYF	TGTGCCAGTAGTATCGGGTCCTTTGCTAGACACGCCGAGACCCAGTACTTC
TRBV5-6	TRBJ2-5	NA	NA	CASSSQRVSYQETQYF	TGTGCCAGCAGCTCTCAGCGGGTCTCGTACCAAGAGACCCAGTACTTC
TRBV12-5	TRBJ2-3	NA	TRBD2	CASGLFSALAGETSTDTQYF	TGTGCTAGTGGTTTGTTTTCAGCGCTAGCGGGAGAGACTAGCACAGATACGCAGTATTTT
TRBV5-1	TRBJ1-6	once	TRBD1	CASSEQGGNSPLHF	TGCGCCAGCAGCGAACAGGGGGGGAATTCACCCCTCCACTTT
TRBV14	TRBJ2-1	NA	NA	CASSQLRGREQFF	TGTGCCAGCAGCCAATTGCGGGGCCGCGAGCAGTTCTTC
TRBV29-1	TRBJ1-2	NA	NA	CSVSGLGNYGYTF	TGCAGCGTTTCGGGGCTGGGGAACTATGGCTACACCTTC
TRBV11-3	TRBJ2-1	NA	TRBD1	CASSGTGGYYTPFF	TGTGCCAGCAGCGGGACAGGGGGCTATTATACCCCGTTCTTC